Listed below are T cell receptor beta chains from one sample, sequenced in a study of cytomegalovirus exposure and HLA in healthy donors. Clones were sequenced by immunoSEQ multiplex PCR, and TCRdb holds only the in-frame ones, with some missing. The sample holds roughly 130,000 clones, 74% seen once. Sequencing was done on a sample of PBMCs. The receptors were sampled from a woman aged 45-65 years in good health and CMV-seropositive. Each CDR3 is given with its conserved first and last residue. Fields, in order: CDR3 protein, CDR3 DNA, V gene, J gene, clone size, D gene. The D gene is left open where the match is weak. Rows may omit the clone size; those that give it use once, few, many or a size class.

CDR3aa: CASSDSGTSLSDTQYF
CDR3nt: TGTGCCAGCAGTGACTCCGGGACTAGCCTCTCAGATACGCAGTATTTT
v_gene: TRBV25-1
j_gene: TRBJ2-3
abundance: few
d_gene: TRBD2

CDR3aa: CASSPTGPTGELFF
CDR3nt: TGTGCCAGCAGCCCTACAGGGCCCACCGGGGAGCTGTTTTTT
v_gene: TRBV7-6
j_gene: TRBJ2-2
abundance: once
d_gene: .

CDR3aa: CASSPPPGAALAEAFF
CDR3nt: TGCGCCAGCAGCCCACCGCCAGGGGCCGCGCTGGCTGAAGCTTTCTTT
v_gene: TRBV5-1
j_gene: TRBJ1-1
abundance: few
d_gene: .

CDR3aa: CSVASSYNSPLHF
CDR3nt: TGCAGCGTGGCTAGCTCCTATAATTCACCCCTCCACTTT
v_gene: TRBV29-1
j_gene: TRBJ1-6
abundance: few
d_gene: .

CDR3aa: CASKGQEVDEQYF
CDR3nt: TGTGCCAGCAAGGGACAGGAGGTCGACGAGCAGTACTTC
v_gene: TRBV2
j_gene: TRBJ2-7
abundance: .
d_gene: TRBD1

CDR3aa: CASSEGVGEQYF
CDR3nt: TGTGCCAGCAGTGAAGGGGTGGGCGAGCAGTACTTC
v_gene: TRBV6-5
j_gene: TRBJ2-7
abundance: few
d_gene: .

CDR3aa: CASIPGSDRGYGYTF
CDR3nt: TGTGCCAGCATCCCGGGGTCGGACAGAGGATATGGCTACACCTTC
v_gene: TRBV7-2
j_gene: TRBJ1-2
abundance: .
d_gene: .

CDR3aa: CASKGAGETQYF
CDR3nt: TGCGCCAGCAAGGGGGCCGGAGAGACCCAGTACTTC
v_gene: TRBV5-1
j_gene: TRBJ2-5
abundance: once
d_gene: TRBD1

CDR3aa: CASSVDLGQGYSPLHF
CDR3nt: TGTGCCAGCAGCGTAGATCTAGGACAGGGGTATTCACCCCTCCACTTT
v_gene: TRBV9
j_gene: TRBJ1-6
abundance: .
d_gene: TRBD1

CDR3aa: CASSPRDISPPSQNGYTF
CDR3nt: TGTGCCAGTAGTCCCCGGGACATTTCACCCCCTTCGCAGAATGGCTACACCTTC
v_gene: TRBV19
j_gene: TRBJ1-2
abundance: once
d_gene: .

CDR3aa: CASSPYRTGDNQPQHF
CDR3nt: TGTGCCAGCTCACCATACAGGACAGGGGACAATCAGCCCCAGCATTTT
v_gene: TRBV18
j_gene: TRBJ1-5
abundance: few
d_gene: TRBD1

CDR3aa: CASSPGQGFRQPQHF
CDR3nt: TGTGCCAGCAGCCCCGGACAAGGCTTCAGGCAGCCCCAGCATTTT
v_gene: TRBV7-8
j_gene: TRBJ1-5
abundance: .
d_gene: .

CDR3aa: CASSSPGLAGTLGETQYF
CDR3nt: TGTGCCAGCAGCTCACCGGGACTAGCGGGGACTCTCGGAGAGACCCAGTACTTC
v_gene: TRBV11-1
j_gene: TRBJ2-5
abundance: once
d_gene: TRBD2

CDR3aa: CASSGGTGAWEQYF
CDR3nt: TGTGCCAGCAGTGGCGGGACAGGGGCTTGGGAGCAGTACTTC
v_gene: TRBV6-1
j_gene: TRBJ2-7
abundance: .
d_gene: TRBD1

CDR3aa: CASRARQPTNEKLFF
CDR3nt: TGTGCCAGCAGGGCCAGACAGCCAACTAATGAAAAACTGTTTTTT
v_gene: TRBV6-1
j_gene: TRBJ1-4
abundance: .
d_gene: .

CDR3aa: CASSRGQATEAFF
CDR3nt: TGTGCCAGCAGCCGCGGACAGGCCACTGAAGCTTTCTTT
v_gene: TRBV6-5
j_gene: TRBJ1-1
abundance: .
d_gene: TRBD1

CDR3aa: CASSHRGRAFF
CDR3nt: TGTGCCAGCAGTCACAGGGGTCGGGCTTTCTTT
v_gene: TRBV6-6
j_gene: TRBJ1-1
abundance: .
d_gene: TRBD1

CDR3aa: CATRPGGIQETQYF
CDR3nt: TGTGCCACCAGGCCCGGGGGTATCCAAGAGACCCAGTACTTC
v_gene: TRBV6-6
j_gene: TRBJ2-5
abundance: .
d_gene: .

CDR3aa: CATAGAVYEQYF
CDR3nt: TGTGCCACCGCGGGGGCAGTCTACGAGCAGTACTTC
v_gene: TRBV10-3
j_gene: TRBJ2-7
abundance: .
d_gene: .

CDR3aa: CASSLGAGMNTDTQYF
CDR3nt: TGTGCCAGCAGCTTAGGGGCGGGGATGAACACAGATACGCAGTATTTT
v_gene: TRBV11-2
j_gene: TRBJ2-3
abundance: once
d_gene: .

CDR3aa: CASSLGVTGPETQYF
CDR3nt: TGCGCCAGCAGCTTGGGGGTTACAGGGCCCGAGACCCAGTACTTC
v_gene: TRBV5-1
j_gene: TRBJ2-5
abundance: .
d_gene: .

CDR3aa: CSGISWGTGSYGYTF
CDR3nt: TGCAGCGGGATCTCCTGGGGGACAGGGTCCTATGGCTACACCTTC
v_gene: TRBV29-1
j_gene: TRBJ1-2
abundance: .
d_gene: TRBD1

CDR3aa: CASSQDTNYGYTF
CDR3nt: TGTGCCAGCAGCCAAGATACTAACTATGGCTACACCTTC
v_gene: TRBV14
j_gene: TRBJ1-2
abundance: .
d_gene: .

CDR3aa: CASSRSRVWQPQHF
CDR3nt: TGTGCCAGCAGCCGAAGCAGGGTTTGGCAGCCCCAGCATTTT
v_gene: TRBV6-5
j_gene: TRBJ1-5
abundance: .
d_gene: .

CDR3aa: CATTGQGRNTIYF
CDR3nt: TGTGCCACCACGGGACAGGGAAGGAACACCATATATTTT
v_gene: TRBV7-9
j_gene: TRBJ1-3
abundance: many
d_gene: TRBD1

CDR3aa: CASSQDGDFTDTQYF
CDR3nt: TGTGCCAGCAGCCAAGATGGGGACTTCACAGATACGCAGTATTTT
v_gene: TRBV4-2
j_gene: TRBJ2-3
abundance: .
d_gene: .

CDR3aa: CAISGGREQFF
CDR3nt: TGTGCCATCAGTGGGGGGCGTGAGCAGTTCTTC
v_gene: TRBV10-3
j_gene: TRBJ2-1
abundance: .
d_gene: .

CDR3aa: CASSSQGAGNYGYTF
CDR3nt: TGTGCCAGCAGCTCCCAGGGTGCTGGAAACTATGGCTACACCTTC
v_gene: TRBV11-2
j_gene: TRBJ1-2
abundance: .
d_gene: .

CDR3aa: CASSPLSDSNSPLHF
CDR3nt: TGTGCCAGCTCACCATTATCGGACAGTAATTCACCCCTCCACTTT
v_gene: TRBV18
j_gene: TRBJ1-6
abundance: .
d_gene: .

CDR3aa: CASSERETRGGYTF
CDR3nt: TGTGCCAGCAGTGAAAGGGAAACCAGGGGTGGCTACACCTTC
v_gene: TRBV2
j_gene: TRBJ1-2
abundance: .
d_gene: .

CDR3aa: CASSLVRRGLDGYTF
CDR3nt: TGTGCCAGCAGCTTAGTACGAAGGGGGTTGGATGGCTACACCTTC
v_gene: TRBV7-8
j_gene: TRBJ1-2
abundance: .
d_gene: .

CDR3aa: CASSGPGLAGGLIPDTQYF
CDR3nt: TGTGCCAGCAGTGGTCCGGGACTAGCGGGGGGGCTTATTCCAGATACGCAGTATTTT
v_gene: TRBV9
j_gene: TRBJ2-3
abundance: once
d_gene: TRBD2

CDR3aa: CASAAGGSVTEAFF
CDR3nt: TGTGCCAGTGCGGCAGGGGGTAGTGTGACTGAAGCTTTCTTT
v_gene: TRBV18
j_gene: TRBJ1-1
abundance: .
d_gene: TRBD1

CDR3aa: CSGQGADTQYF
CDR3nt: TGCAGCGGTCAGGGGGCCGATACGCAGTATTTT
v_gene: TRBV29-1
j_gene: TRBJ2-3
abundance: .
d_gene: TRBD1

CDR3aa: CASSRTGENSPLHF
CDR3nt: TGTGCCAGCTCACGGACAGGGGAGAATTCACCCCTCCACTTT
v_gene: TRBV18
j_gene: TRBJ1-6
abundance: .
d_gene: TRBD1

CDR3aa: CASRPFTSGESGELFF
CDR3nt: TGTGCCAGTAGGCCCTTTACTAGCGGGGAAAGCGGGGAGCTGTTTTTT
v_gene: TRBV19
j_gene: TRBJ2-2
abundance: .
d_gene: TRBD2

CDR3aa: CASSSMTGIDTIYF
CDR3nt: TGTGCCAGCAGCTCTATGACAGGGATAGACACCATATATTTT
v_gene: TRBV5-5
j_gene: TRBJ1-3
abundance: .
d_gene: TRBD1

CDR3aa: CASTDRGPQETQYF
CDR3nt: TGCGCCAGCACCGACAGGGGGCCCCAAGAGACCCAGTACTTC
v_gene: TRBV5-1
j_gene: TRBJ2-5
abundance: .
d_gene: TRBD1

CDR3aa: CATQWDSRETQYF
CDR3nt: TGTGCCACACAATGGGACAGTCGAGAGACCCAGTACTTC
v_gene: TRBV2
j_gene: TRBJ2-5
abundance: once
d_gene: TRBD1

CDR3aa: CASSIDRGTLEPQHF
CDR3nt: TGTGCCAGCAGCATCGACAGGGGAACTCTGGAGCCCCAGCATTTT
v_gene: TRBV7-9
j_gene: TRBJ1-5
abundance: once
d_gene: TRBD1

CDR3aa: CASSEINRGDTIYF
CDR3nt: TGCGCCAGCAGTGAGATAAACCGGGGAGACACCATATATTTT
v_gene: TRBV10-2
j_gene: TRBJ1-3
abundance: .
d_gene: .

CDR3aa: CASIEGAQTQYF
CDR3nt: TGTGCCAGCATCGAAGGGGCCCAGACCCAGTACTTC
v_gene: TRBV2
j_gene: TRBJ2-5
abundance: .
d_gene: .

CDR3aa: CASSLAGGPDTQYF
CDR3nt: TGTGCCAGCAGCTTGGCGGGAGGGCCAGATACGCAGTATTTT
v_gene: TRBV5-6
j_gene: TRBJ2-3
abundance: .
d_gene: TRBD2

CDR3aa: CASSVLAGTSYEQYF
CDR3nt: TGTGCCAGCAGCGTATTAGCGGGGACCTCCTACGAGCAGTACTTC
v_gene: TRBV7-2
j_gene: TRBJ2-7
abundance: .
d_gene: TRBD2

CDR3aa: CASSLPADRGHGYTF
CDR3nt: TGTGCCAGCAGCTTACCTGCGGACAGGGGCCATGGCTACACCTTC
v_gene: TRBV5-6
j_gene: TRBJ1-2
abundance: .
d_gene: TRBD1

CDR3aa: CASSLRQEYTEAFF
CDR3nt: TGCGCCAGCAGCCTTAGACAGGAGTACACTGAAGCTTTCTTT
v_gene: TRBV4-1
j_gene: TRBJ1-1
abundance: few
d_gene: .

CDR3aa: CATSIVGGYSSYNEQFF
CDR3nt: TGTGCCACCAGCATCGTAGGCGGGTATAGCTCCTACAATGAGCAGTTCTTC
v_gene: TRBV15
j_gene: TRBJ2-1
abundance: .
d_gene: .

CDR3aa: CASSPGQVPYEQYF
CDR3nt: TGTGCCAGCAGTCCGGGACAGGTACCCTACGAGCAGTACTTC
v_gene: TRBV2
j_gene: TRBJ2-7
abundance: .
d_gene: TRBD1

CDR3aa: CAWSVRDLSPLHF
CDR3nt: TGTGCCTGGAGTGTACGGGATCTGTCACCCCTCCACTTT
v_gene: TRBV30
j_gene: TRBJ1-6
abundance: once
d_gene: .

CDR3aa: CASSYDYNYGYTF
CDR3nt: TGTGCCAGCAGTTATGACTATAACTATGGCTACACCTTC
v_gene: TRBV11-3
j_gene: TRBJ1-2
abundance: .
d_gene: .